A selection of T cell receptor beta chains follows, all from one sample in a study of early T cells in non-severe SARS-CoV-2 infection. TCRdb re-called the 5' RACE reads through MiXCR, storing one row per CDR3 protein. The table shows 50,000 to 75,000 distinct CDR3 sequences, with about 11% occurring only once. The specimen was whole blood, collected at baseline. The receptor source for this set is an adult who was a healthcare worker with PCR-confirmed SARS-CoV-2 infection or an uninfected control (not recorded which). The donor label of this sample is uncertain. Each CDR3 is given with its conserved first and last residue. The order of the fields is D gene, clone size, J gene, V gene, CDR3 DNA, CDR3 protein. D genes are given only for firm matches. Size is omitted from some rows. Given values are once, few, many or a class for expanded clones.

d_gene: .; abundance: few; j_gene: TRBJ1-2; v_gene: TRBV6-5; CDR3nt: TGTGCCAGCAGTCCTAACAGGGATCGAAACTATGGCTACACCTTC; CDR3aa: CASSPNRDRNYGYTF
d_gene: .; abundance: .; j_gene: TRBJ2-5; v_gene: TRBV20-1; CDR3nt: TGCAGTGCCCAATGGTGGGAGACCCAGTACTTC; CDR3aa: CSAQWWETQYF
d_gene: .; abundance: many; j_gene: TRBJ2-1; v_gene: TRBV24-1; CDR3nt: TGTGCCACCAGTGATTCGAGGGATGAGCAGTTCTTC; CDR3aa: CATSDSRDEQFF
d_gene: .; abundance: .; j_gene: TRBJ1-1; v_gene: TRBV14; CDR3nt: TGTGCCAGCAGCCCTCTAGGGCCCCTAGGTGAAGCTTTCTTT; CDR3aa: CASSPLGPLGEAFF
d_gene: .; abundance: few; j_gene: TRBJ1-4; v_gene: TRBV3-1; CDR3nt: TGTGCCAGCAGCCAAGATATAGGCAGGCCTGGCGAAAAACTGTTTTTT; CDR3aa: CASSQDIGRPGEKLFF
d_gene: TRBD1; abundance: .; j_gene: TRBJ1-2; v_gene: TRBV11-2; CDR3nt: TGTGCCAGCAGCTCGGGACAGGCCTTCTATGGCTACACCTTC; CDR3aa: CASSSGQAFYGYTF
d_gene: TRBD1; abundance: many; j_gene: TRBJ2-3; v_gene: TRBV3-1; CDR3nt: TGTGCCAGCAGCCAAGTAGTGGGACAGGGACCAGGTACGCAGTATTTT; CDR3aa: CASSQVVGQGPGTQYF
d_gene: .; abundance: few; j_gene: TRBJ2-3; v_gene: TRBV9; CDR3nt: TGTGCCAGCAGCGTAACGACGGGAGATACGCAGTATTTT; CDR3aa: CASSVTTGDTQYF
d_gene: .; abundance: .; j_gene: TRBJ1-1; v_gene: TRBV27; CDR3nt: TGTGCCAGCAGTTTATCGGGGGCGCACACTGAAGCTTTCTTT; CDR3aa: CASSLSGAHTEAFF
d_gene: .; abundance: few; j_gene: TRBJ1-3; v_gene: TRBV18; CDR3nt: TGTGCCAGCTCACCACCGGGGGGGAACCCTGGAAACACCATATATTTT; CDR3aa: CASSPPGGNPGNTIYF
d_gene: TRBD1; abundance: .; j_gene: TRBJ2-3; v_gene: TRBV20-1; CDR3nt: TGCAGTGCCACCGGGACAGGGGTCACAGATACGCAGTATTTT; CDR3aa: CSATGTGVTDTQYF
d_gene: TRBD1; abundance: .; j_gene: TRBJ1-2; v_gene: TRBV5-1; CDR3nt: TGCGCCAGCAGCTTGGACCAGGGGGCTGACTATGGCTACACCTTC; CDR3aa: CASSLDQGADYGYTF
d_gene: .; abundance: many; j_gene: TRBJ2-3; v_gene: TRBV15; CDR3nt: TGTGCCACCAGCAGTAAGGGGTGGGTAGTTACAGATACGCAGTATTTT; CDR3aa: CATSSKGWVVTDTQYF
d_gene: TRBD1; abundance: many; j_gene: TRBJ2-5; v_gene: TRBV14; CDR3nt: TGTGCCAGCAGCCGCCGGCGGACAGGGCTGAACCAAGAGACCCAGTACTTC; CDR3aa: CASSRRRTGLNQETQYF
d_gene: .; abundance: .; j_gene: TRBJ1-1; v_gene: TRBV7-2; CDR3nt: TGTGCCAGCAGCCACAGGATCAAGGGACGGACAACTTTCTTT; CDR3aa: CASSHRIKGRTTFF
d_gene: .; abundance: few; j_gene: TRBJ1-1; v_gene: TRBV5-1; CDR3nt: TGCGCCAGCAGCCCGAAGGTGACGAACACTGAAGCTTTCTTT; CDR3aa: CASSPKVTNTEAFF
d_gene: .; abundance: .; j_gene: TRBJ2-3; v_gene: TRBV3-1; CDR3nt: TGTGCCAGCAGGGGCCAAGGGGGCACAGATACGCAGTATTTT; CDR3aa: CASRGQGGTDTQYF
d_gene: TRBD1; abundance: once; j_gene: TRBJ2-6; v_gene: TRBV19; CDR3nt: TGTGCCAGTAGTATTGGGACAGGGGGCCGAGTTGGGGCCAACGTCCTGACTTTC; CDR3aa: CASSIGTGGRVGANVLTF
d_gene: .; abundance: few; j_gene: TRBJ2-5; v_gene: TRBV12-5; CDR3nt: TGTGCTAGTGGTTTGGGACACACTGTAAAGGGAGAGACCCAGTACTTC; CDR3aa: CASGLGHTVKGETQYF
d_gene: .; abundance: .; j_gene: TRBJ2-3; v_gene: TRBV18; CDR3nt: TGTGCCAGCTCACAAGGACAGAGCACAGATACGCAGTATTTT; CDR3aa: CASSQGQSTDTQYF
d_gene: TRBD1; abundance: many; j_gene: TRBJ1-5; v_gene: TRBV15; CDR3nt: TGTGCCACCAGCAGGACAGGGGATTTGCTGGGTCAGCCCCAGCATTTT; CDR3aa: CATSRTGDLLGQPQHF
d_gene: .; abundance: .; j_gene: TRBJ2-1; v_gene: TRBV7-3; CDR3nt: TGTGCCAGCAGCTTAAACTCGGACAGTTACAATGAGCAGTTCTTC; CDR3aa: CASSLNSDSYNEQFF
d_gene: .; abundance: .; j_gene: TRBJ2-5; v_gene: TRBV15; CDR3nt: TGTGCCACCAGCAGAGTATCGCGGGGCTCCGAGACCCAGTACTTC; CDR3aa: CATSRVSRGSETQYF
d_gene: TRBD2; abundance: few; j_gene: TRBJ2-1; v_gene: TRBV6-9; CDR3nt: TGTGCCAGCAGTTATAGTCCGGGACTAGGGAACAACTACAATGAGCAGTTCTTC; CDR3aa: CASSYSPGLGNNYNEQFF
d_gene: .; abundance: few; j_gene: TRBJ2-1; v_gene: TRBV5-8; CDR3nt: TGTGCCAGCAGCTTGGTTGTAGATAGCGCGGGGTCCCGGAATGAGCAGTTCTTC; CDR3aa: CASSLVVDSAGSRNEQFF
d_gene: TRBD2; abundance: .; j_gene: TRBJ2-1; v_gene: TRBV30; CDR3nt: TGTGCCTGGATGTCGGGGGGGGCCCGTGAGCAGTTCTTC; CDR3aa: CAWMSGGAREQFF
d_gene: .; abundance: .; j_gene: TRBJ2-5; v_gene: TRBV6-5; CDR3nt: TGTGCCAGCAGTCGAAGTGGGTACCAAGAGACCCAGTACTTC; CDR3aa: CASSRSGYQETQYF
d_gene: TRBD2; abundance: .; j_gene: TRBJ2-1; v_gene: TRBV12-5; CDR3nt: TGTGCTAGTGGCCAAGGACTAGCGGGGTATAATGAGCAGTTCTTC; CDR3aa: CASGQGLAGYNEQFF
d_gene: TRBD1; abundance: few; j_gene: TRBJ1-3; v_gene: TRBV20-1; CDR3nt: TGCAGTACTCGGACAGGTGCTGGAAACACCATATATTTT; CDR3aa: CSTRTGAGNTIYF
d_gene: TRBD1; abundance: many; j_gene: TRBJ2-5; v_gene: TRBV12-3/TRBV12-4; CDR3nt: TGTGCCAGCAGTTTTACCGGACAGGGGGAGACCCAGTACTTC; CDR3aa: CASSFTGQGETQYF
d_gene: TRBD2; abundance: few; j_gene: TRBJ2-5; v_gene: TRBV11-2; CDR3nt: TGTGCCAGCAGCATTGGGACTAGCGGTCGGCAAGAGACCCAGTACTTC; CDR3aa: CASSIGTSGRQETQYF
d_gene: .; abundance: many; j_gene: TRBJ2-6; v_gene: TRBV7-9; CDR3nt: TGTGCCAGCAGCTTAACTGGGGCCAACGTCCTGACTTTC; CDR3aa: CASSLTGANVLTF
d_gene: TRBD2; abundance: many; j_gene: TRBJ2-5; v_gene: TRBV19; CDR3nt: TGTGCCAGTAGTTCACCGGGACTACCTCAAGAGACCCAGTACTTC; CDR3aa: CASSSPGLPQETQYF
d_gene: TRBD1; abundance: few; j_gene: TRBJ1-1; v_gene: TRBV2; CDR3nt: TGTGCCAGCAGACGACAGGGGGCAGAGACTGAAGCTTTCTTT; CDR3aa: CASRRQGAETEAFF
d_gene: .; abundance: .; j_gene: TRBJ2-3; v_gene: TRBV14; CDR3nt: TGTGCCAGCAGCCAAGCCTATACGCAGTATTTT; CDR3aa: CASSQAYTQYF
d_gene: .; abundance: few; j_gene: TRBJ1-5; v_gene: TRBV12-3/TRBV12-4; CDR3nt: TGTGCCAGCAGTTTCACTTCAAAACAGCCCCAGCATTTT; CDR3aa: CASSFTSKQPQHF